This T cell receptor (beta chain) was sequenced in a study of beta chain features in type 1 diabetes. About this clone: Antigen: not known.

General study findings and limits: Patients' naive, central memory and regulatory TCRB repertoires appeared more alike than those of healthy donors. When Type 1 diabetes patients were examined, their TCRB CDR3s proved moderately but significantly shorter in all four CD4+ subsets.

Investigators reverse transcribed all isolated RNA, so they sequenced expressed TCRB transcripts. An average about 3.6 million reads came from naive, central memory and regulatory T cell samples. TCRdb's table, derived via immunoSEQ multiplex PCR, lists solely in-frame clones and lacks some. The data show a few hundred thousand clones, with about 10% seen just once and roughly 0.54% held by the top ten. Every donor had blood drawn once into heparin, around 120 mL on average. Sorting produced populations that all topped 98% purity. The CDR3 has 16 residues. The V gene's germline CDR1 is MNHEY and CDR2 SVGAGI. V lost 2 bases to trimming and J lost 3 bases, with 16 bases between them.

The rearrangement joins TRBV6-5 to TRBJ1-1, with D uncertain. Material: central memory CD4+ T cells from blood. This receptor was identified in a man younger than 40 with type 1 diabetes. The CDR3 DNA reads TGTGCCAGCAGTTACGGATCCGATAAAGACTACACTGAAGCTTTCTTT. Its protein is CASSYGSDKDYTEAFF.